One and the same sample provided the 11 T cell receptor beta chains below, sequenced in a study of human T cells and chemical hapten exposure. TCRdb recomputed calls from the RACE reads with MiXCR, one row per CDR3 protein. The table shows more than 80,000 distinct CDR3 sequences, with approximately 11% occurring only once. Time point described: pre-sensitization, week 0. As to treatment: therapeutic diphenylcyclopropenone sensitization with weekly scalp DPC. The sample here was whole blood, taken in connection with sensitization to the hapten diphenylcyclopropenone (DPC). The source is a woman aged 55-69 years with alopecia areata. Some clones in this sample may be carry-over from other donors' samples.

This clonotype was counted a few times. The gene calls are TRBV29-1 and TRBJ2-3; 7 positions agree with TRBD2. The CDR3 spans 15 residues. V shed 7 bases, J shed 0 bases, and the junction held 10 bases outside the gene matches. CDR1 SQVTM and CDR2 ANQGSEA come from the germline V gene. Written as DNA, the CDR3 is TGCAGCGCCAGAGGCCAGGGACTAAGCACAGATACGCAGTATTTT. Its translation is CSARGQGLSTDTQYF.

In its sample, this clonotype was seen many times. CDR3 loop: CASSTGSDTDTQYF. Written as DNA, the CDR3 is TGCGCCAGCAGCACGGGATCCGACACAGATACGCAGTATTTT. The V call is TRBV5-1, the J call TRBJ2-3; maybe TRBD2 (5 bases). The CDR3 covers 14 residues. Germline-derived CDR1 and CDR2 are SGHRS and YFSETQ. V lost 4 bases and J lost 2, with 11 bases in between.

V and J are TRBV7-8 and TRBJ1-6, with TRBD1 matching over 8 bases. This CDR3 is 16 amino acids long. CDR1 is SGHVS and CDR2 is FQNEAQ in the germline V gene. J was trimmed by 4 bases and V by 3 bases; bases with no gene match: 5. CDR3 DNA: TGTGCCAGCAGCTTCGACAGGGGAAATTATAATTCACCCCTCCACTTT. Translated: CASSFDRGNYNSPLHF.

J is TRBJ1-2 and V is TRBV29-1; D remains unclear. Per germline, CDR1 SQVTM and CDR2 ANQGSEA. Trimming removed 7 bases from V and 2 bases from J, with 8 bases in between. The CDR3 runs to 11 residues. CDR3 residues: CSAEENYGYTF. CDR3 coding DNA: TGCAGCGCTGAGGAGAACTATGGCTACACCTTC.

This clonotype was seen many times. This chain joins TRBV29-1 and TRBJ1-1, with 8 bases aligning to TRBD1. Germline lookup yields CDR1 SQVTM and CDR2 ANQGSEA. The CDR3 has 13 residues. The V segment lost 3 bases and the J segment 4 bases; nucleotides outside the gene matches: 4. In DNA, the CDR3 is TGCAGCGTTGACAGGGGGCTGAGCACTGAAGCTTTCTTT. This codes for CSVDRGLSTEAFF. The variable domain in full, completed from reference TRBV29-1 and TRBJ1-1, reads SAVISQKPSRDICQRGTSLTIQCQVDSQVTMMFWYRQQPGQSLTLIATANQGSEATYESGFVIDKFPISRPNLTFSTLTVSNMSPEDSSIYLCSVDRGLSTEAFFGQGTRLTVV.

This clonotype has more than one count but fewer than ten. The chain has TRBV10-2 and TRBJ1-2; D possibly corresponds to TRBD1 (5 bases). The germline CDR1 and CDR2 sequences are WSHSY and SAAADI. This CDR3 region has 14 residues. V lost 9 bases and J 2 bases, leaving 16 bases between the germline ends. CDR3: CASTFGGSNYGYTF. The CDR3 bases are TGCGCCAGTACCTTTGGGGGATCGAACTATGGCTACACCTTC.

In the case of this clonotype: A much more abundant neighbour one base away suggests this may be a read error. The genes are TRBV18 and TRBJ2-7; tentatively, D is TRBD1 or TRBD2 (5 bases each). The V end lost 6 bases, the J end lost 1 base, and 16 bases lay between the germline ends. CDR1 is KGHSH and CDR2 is LQKENI in the germline V gene. This CDR3 has 15 residues. DNA for the CDR3: TGTGCCAGCTCGGCTTCCGGGGCAGTTTCCTACGAGCAGTACTTC. Translating gives CASSASGAVSYEQYF.

This clonotype came up many times. V gene TRBV19 combines with J gene TRBJ1-5; the D gene is possibly TRBD1 (6 bases). V was cut by 5 bases and J by 4 bases, with 9 bases left in between. The CDR3 is 13 residues long. The germline CDR1 and CDR2 sequences are LNHDA and SQIVND (reference sequence). The CDR3 nucleotides read TGTGCCAGTAGTCAGGGGAAGAATCAGCCCCAGCATTTT. It encodes CASSQGKNQPQHF.

Only a few counts were recorded for this clonotype. J is TRBJ1-1 and V is TRBV7-9; D is perhaps TRBD1 (5 bases). Germline loops: CDR1 SEHNR, CDR2 FQNEAQ (reference sequence). This CDR3 has 13 residues. Trimming pared 6 bases from V and 0 bases from J, leaving 8 bases between. The chain's CDR3 is CASRRQLNTEAFF. Written as DNA, the CDR3 is TGTGCCAGCAGGAGACAGTTGAACACTGAAGCTTTCTTT.

In this sample, this clonotype turned up many times. The rearrangement uses TRBV2 and TRBJ1-6; D is perhaps TRBD1 (6 bases). Per the germline V gene, CDR1 is SNHLY and CDR2 is FYNNEI. The CDR3 is 16 residues long. Trimming removed 6 bases from V and 6 bases from J, with 18 bases in between. CDR3 bases: TGTGCCAGCAGACTCGCAGGGGTGGCGGTTAATTCACCCCTCCACTTT. Its translation is CASRLAGVAVNSPLHF. The whole variable domain, filled in from reference TRBV2 and TRBJ1-6, reads EPEVTQTPSHQVTQMGQEVILRCVPISNHLYFYWYRQILGQKVEFLVSFYNNEISEKSEIFDDQFSVERPDGSNFTLKIRSTKLEDSAMYFCASRLAGVAVNSPLHFGNGTRLTVT.

This clonotype came up many times. This chain joins TRBV12-3 or TRBV12-4 and TRBJ2-2; D is uncertain. V lost 6 bases to trimming and J lost 3 bases, with 5 bases between them. This CDR3 spans 12 amino acids. CDR3 sequence reads: CASRMYTGELFF. The CDR3, as DNA: TGTGCCAGCAGAATGTACACCGGGGAGCTGTTTTTT.